Below are 15 T cell receptor beta chains sequenced from a single sample in a study of cytomegalovirus exposure and HLA in healthy donors. Primers for the PCR totalled 60 Vbeta and 13 Jbeta. Sequencing used immunoSEQ multiplex PCR; TCRdb keeps in-frame clones, though not all of them. The data hold about 130,000 clones, with around 78% observed a single time. Sequenced material: PBMCs. These receptors were obtained from a woman between 50 and 59 years old in good health and CMV-seronegative.

This chain links TRBV15 with TRBJ2-7; 14 nucleotides line up with TRBD2. The V gene end was trimmed by 0 bases and the J gene end by 5 bases; junction bases not matched to a gene: 6. Germline assignment: CDR1 LNHNV and CDR2 YYDKDF (reference sequence). CDR3 length equals 17 residues. CDR3 in DNA: TGTGCCACCAGCAGAGATCTCGTGACTAGCGGGAGGGACGAGCAGTACTTC. Translated, it gives CATSRDLVTSGRDEQYF. Supplemented by reference TRBV15 and TRBJ2-7, the full variable domain reads DAMVIQNPRYQVTQFGKPVTLSCSQTLNHNVMYWYQQKSSQAPKLLFHYYDKDFNNEADTPDNFQSRRPNTSFCFLDIRSPGLGDTAMYLCATSRDLVTSGRDEQYFGPGTRLTVT.

This sequence joins TRBV23-1 and TRBJ2-7; no definite D call. TRBV23-1 is sorted into the ORF group, with uncertain function. The CDR3 is made up of 13 amino acids. V was pared by 0 bases and J by 4 bases, with 7 bases between. The DNA of the CDR3 is TGCGCCAGCAGTCAATCCAGACTTTACGAGCAGTACTTC. It is translated as CASSQSRLYEQYF.

The V call is TRBV6-6, the J call TRBJ1-4; 8 nucleotides agree with TRBD1. Germline assignment: CDR1 MNHNY and CDR2 SVGAGI (reference sequence). CDR3 length: 14 amino acids. V lost 7 bases to trimming and J lost 4 bases; unmatched junction nucleotides: 5. CDR3 in DNA: TGTGCCAGCACCGTGGACAGGGTTAATGAAAAACTGTTTTTT. This encodes CASTVDRVNEKLFF.

DNA of the CDR3: TGTGCCAGCAGCCGGAGGGGACGGGACCTCTACGAGCAGTACTTC. The encoded protein is CASSRRGRDLYEQYF. The chain is built from TRBV14 and TRBJ2-7; perhaps TRBD2 as D (6 bases). V lost 4 bases and J 3 bases, leaving 16 bases between the germline ends. Germline lookup yields CDR1 SGHDN and CDR2 FVKESK. This CDR3 comprises 15 residues.

The V and J genes are TRBV6-5 and TRBJ2-3; unclear D gene. The CDR3 sequence is 11 residues long. In germline, CDR1 is MNHEY, CDR2 SVGAGI. The V gene lost 9 bases and the J gene lost 5 bases, with 9 bases spanning the gap. In nucleotides, the CDR3 is TGTGCCAGTTCGACGGGAGATACGCAGTATTTT. Translated, it gives CASSTGDTQYF.

This clone showed up just once. The genes are TRBV7-2 and TRBJ2-1; 7 nucleotides agree with TRBD1. V trimming: 2 bases; J trimming: 7 bases; junction bases outside the gene matches: 11. Germline V gene lookup returns CDR1 SGHTA and CDR2 FQGNSA. The CDR3 spans 16 residues. The CDR3 bases are TGTGCCAGCAGCTTACCCCGACAGGGAACGAGAAATGAGCAGTTCTTC. Encoded protein: CASSLPRQGTRNEQFF.

The chain combines TRBV7-2 with TRBJ2-7; 9 bases fit TRBD2. The CDR3 runs to 14 residues. Germline assignment: CDR1 SGHTA and CDR2 FQGNSA. The ends lost 1 base at V and 8 bases at J; junction bases unmatched: 6. DNA for the CDR3: TGTGCCAGCAGCTTAGTCGGTAGCGGGAGCAAGCAGTACGTC. Its protein is CASSLVGSGSKQYV.

V gene TRBV30 combines with J gene TRBJ2-7; 8 bases line up with TRBD2. V was pared by 5 bases and J by 3 bases, with 12 bases of the junction left unmatched. The CDR3 extends over 15 amino acids. In germline, CDR1 is GTSNPN, CDR2 SVGIG (reference sequence). CDR3: CAWGSSASGFYEQYF. CDR3 bases: TGTGCCTGGGGGTCGTCGGCTAGCGGGTTCTACGAGCAGTACTTC.

This chain uses TRBV13 with TRBJ1-4; TRBD1 might be the D (5 bases). CDR3 length equals 14 residues. V was cut by 3 bases and J by 7 bases, with 12 bases left in between. Germline CDR1 PRHDT, CDR2 FYEKMQ (reference sequence). The CDR3 sequence is CASSFRRGPEKLFF. Here the CDR3 DNA reads TGTGCCAGCAGCTTTAGGAGGGGCCCTGAAAAACTGTTTTTT.

The rearrangement joins TRBV28 to TRBJ2-1; 10 positions match TRBD2. CDR3 length equals 15 residues. V shed 5 bases and J 4 bases; nucleotides not matched to a gene: 5. The germline gives CDR1 MDHEN, CDR2 SYDVKM. The CDR3 sequence is CASSAGLATYNEQFF. In DNA, the CDR3 is TGTGCCAGCAGTGCGGGACTAGCGACTTACAATGAGCAGTTCTTC.

The CDR3 sequence: CASNGGGLNTGELFF. The DNA of the CDR3 is TGTGCCAGCAATGGGGGGGGACTAAACACCGGGGAGCTGTTTTTT. The chain has TRBV6-1 and TRBJ2-2, with 7 bases that match TRBD2. Trimming at V came to 7 bases and at J to 2 bases, leaving 7 bases not matched to a gene. The CDR3 is 15 amino acids. Germline CDR1 is MNHNS and CDR2 is SASEGT.

Concerning this clone itself: Mismatch with germline at one junction end may stem from a read error. The genes are TRBV19 and TRBJ1-2; tentative D call: TRBD1 (6 bases). Germline V gene data show CDR1 as LNHDA and CDR2 as SQIVND (reference sequence). The CDR3 contains 15 residues. The CDR3 sequence: CASSNRQVLRYGYPF. CDR3 DNA sequence: TGTGCCAGTAGTAACCGACAGGTCCTACGCTATGGCTACCCCTTC.

The genes are TRBV7-8 and TRBJ2-1; D is possibly TRBD1 (5 bases). Trimming left V 5 bases short and J 4 bases short, with 18 bases between. Germline V gene sequence: CDR1 SGHVS, CDR2 FQNEAQ. The CDR3 is 16 amino acids. The CDR3 DNA reads as TGTGCCAGCAGCCGATTTTCGGACACCACATACAATGAGCAGTTCTTC. Its protein product is CASSRFSDTTYNEQFF.

Remarks on this clone: Germline and junction disagree at one end, which may indicate a read error. The chain combines TRBV4-3 with TRBJ1-2; TRBD1 might be the D (6 bases). Germline values: CDR1 LGHNA, CDR2 YSLEER. The CDR3 is 15 residues long. This CDR3 reads CASSPGTTPTGGYPF. The CDR3 DNA is TGCGCCAGCAGCCCAGGGACAACCCCAACGGGAGGCTACCCCTTC.

This rearrangement joins TRBV4-1 to TRBJ2-3; the match to TRBD1 covers 9 bases. The CDR3 totals 14 residues. The germline gives CDR1 MGHRA, CDR2 YSYEKL. J was trimmed by 5 bases and V by 6 bases; bases with no gene match: 6. CDR3 in amino acids: CASSQRQGGDTQYF. The CDR3 DNA sequence: TGCGCCAGCAGTCAGAGACAGGGGGGAGATACGCAGTATTTT.